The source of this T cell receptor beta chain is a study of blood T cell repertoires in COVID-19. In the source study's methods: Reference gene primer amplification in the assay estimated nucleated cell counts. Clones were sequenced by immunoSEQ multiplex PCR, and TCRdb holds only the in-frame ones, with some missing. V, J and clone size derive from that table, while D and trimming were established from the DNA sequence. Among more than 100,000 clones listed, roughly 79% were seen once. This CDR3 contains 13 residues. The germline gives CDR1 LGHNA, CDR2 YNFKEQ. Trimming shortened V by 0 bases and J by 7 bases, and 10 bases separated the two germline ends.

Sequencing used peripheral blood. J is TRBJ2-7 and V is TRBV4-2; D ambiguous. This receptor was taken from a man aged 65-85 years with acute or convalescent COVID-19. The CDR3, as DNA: TGTGCCAGCAGCCAAGATCTTCGGTGGGAGCAGTACTTC. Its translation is CASSQDLRWEQYF.